The clone carrying this T cell receptor (beta chain) was seen a single time. The data belong to a study of CD8 T cells in Susac syndrome. Random hexamers primed reverse transcription of roughly 0.45 to 1 ug RNA. The authors amplified TCR beta CDR3 across 54 Vbeta and 13 Jbeta using immunoSEQ multiplex PCR. TCRdb re-analysed the immunoSEQ multiplex PCR reads in MiXCR, keeping a single row per CDR3 protein. Of around 170,000 distinct CDR3 sequences detected, around 95% appear once; the ten largest clones hold around 0.1%. V lost 7 bases, J lost 4 bases, and 13 bases lay in between. Germline lookup yields CDR1 MNHEY and CDR2 SVGAGI. There are 13 residues in the CDR3.

This sequence joins TRBV6-5 and TRBJ1-1, with D possibly matching TRBD1 (5 bases). The receptor's source is a human donor with Susac syndrome. The source material was CD4+ T cells from PBMCs. As DNA, the CDR3 is TGTGCCAGCAATCCAAGGGGCGGCACTGAAGCTTTCTTT. Translation: CASNPRGGTEAFF.